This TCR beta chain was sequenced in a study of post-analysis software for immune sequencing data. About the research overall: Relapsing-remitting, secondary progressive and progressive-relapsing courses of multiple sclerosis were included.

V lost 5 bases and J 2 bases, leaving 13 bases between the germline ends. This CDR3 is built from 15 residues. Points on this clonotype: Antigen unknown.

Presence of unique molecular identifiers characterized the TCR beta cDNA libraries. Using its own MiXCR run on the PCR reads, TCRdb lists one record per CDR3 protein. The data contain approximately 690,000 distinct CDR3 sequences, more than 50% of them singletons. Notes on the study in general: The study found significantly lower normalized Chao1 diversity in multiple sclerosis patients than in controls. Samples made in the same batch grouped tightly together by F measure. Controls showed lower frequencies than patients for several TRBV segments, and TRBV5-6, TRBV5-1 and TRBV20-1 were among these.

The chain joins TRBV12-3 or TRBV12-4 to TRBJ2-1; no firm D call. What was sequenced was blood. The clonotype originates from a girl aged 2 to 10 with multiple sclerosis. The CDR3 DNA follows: TGTGCCAGCAGTGTGGACGGCAGTCCCTACAATGAGCAGTTCTTC. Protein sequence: CASSVDGSPYNEQFF.